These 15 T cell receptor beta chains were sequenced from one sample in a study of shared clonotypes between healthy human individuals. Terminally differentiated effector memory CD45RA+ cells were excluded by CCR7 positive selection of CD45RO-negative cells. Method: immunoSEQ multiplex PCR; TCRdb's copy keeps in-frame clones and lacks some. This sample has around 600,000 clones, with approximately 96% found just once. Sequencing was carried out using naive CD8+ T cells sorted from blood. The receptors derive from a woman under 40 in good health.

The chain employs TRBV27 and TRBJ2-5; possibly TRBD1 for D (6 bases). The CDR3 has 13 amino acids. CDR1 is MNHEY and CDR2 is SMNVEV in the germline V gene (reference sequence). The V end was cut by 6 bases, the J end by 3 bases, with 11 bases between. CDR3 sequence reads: CASSWTVEETQYF. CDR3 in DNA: TGTGCCAGCAGCTGGACAGTTGAAGAGACCCAGTACTTC.

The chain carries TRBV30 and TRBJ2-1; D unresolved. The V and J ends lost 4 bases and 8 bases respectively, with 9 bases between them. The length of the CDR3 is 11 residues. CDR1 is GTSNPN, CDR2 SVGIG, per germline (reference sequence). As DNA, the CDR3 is TGTGCCTGGACCGTAGGAGATGAGCAGTTCTTC. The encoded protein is CAWTVGDEQFF.

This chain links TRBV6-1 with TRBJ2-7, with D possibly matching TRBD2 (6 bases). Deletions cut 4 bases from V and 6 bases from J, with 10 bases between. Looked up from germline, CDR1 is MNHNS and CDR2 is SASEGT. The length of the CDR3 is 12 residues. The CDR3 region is CASSVGAGEQYF. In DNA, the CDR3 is TGTGCCAGCAGTGTCGGAGCGGGCGAGCAGTACTTC.

The CDR3 sequence: CAWSLEGGPFSDGYTF. CDR3 coding DNA: TGTGCCTGGAGTTTGGAAGGGGGCCCTTTTAGTGATGGCTACACCTTC. The chain is built from TRBV30 and TRBJ1-2; 7 bases map to TRBD1. Losses at the gene ends were 2 bases for V and 6 bases for J; bases not matched to a gene: 15. CDR3 length: 16 residues. Germline assignment: CDR1 GTSNPN and CDR2 SVGIG (reference sequence).

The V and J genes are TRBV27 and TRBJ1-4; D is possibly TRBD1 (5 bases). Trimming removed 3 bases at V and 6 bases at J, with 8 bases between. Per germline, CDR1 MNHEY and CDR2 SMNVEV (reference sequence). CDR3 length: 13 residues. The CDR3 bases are TGTGCCAGCAGTTTTTTAGGGGATGAAAAACTGTTTTTT. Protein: CASSFLGDEKLFF.

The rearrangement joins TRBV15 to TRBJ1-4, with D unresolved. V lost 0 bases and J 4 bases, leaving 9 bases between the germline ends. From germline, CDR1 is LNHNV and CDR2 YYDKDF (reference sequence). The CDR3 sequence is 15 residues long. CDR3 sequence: CATSRDRALNEKLFF. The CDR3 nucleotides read TGTGCCACCAGCAGAGATCGAGCCCTTAATGAAAAACTGTTTTTT. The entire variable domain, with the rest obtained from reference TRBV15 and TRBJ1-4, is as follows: DAMVIQNPRYQVTQFGKPVTLSCSQTLNHNVMYWYQQKSSQAPKLLFHYYDKDFNNEADTPDNFQSRRPNTSFCFLDIRSPGLGDTAMYLCATSRDRALNEKLFFGSGTQLSVL.

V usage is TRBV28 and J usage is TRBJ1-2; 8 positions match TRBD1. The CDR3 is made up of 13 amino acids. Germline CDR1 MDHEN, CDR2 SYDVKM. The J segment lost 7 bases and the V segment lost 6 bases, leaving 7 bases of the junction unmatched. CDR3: CASRHDRGSGYTF. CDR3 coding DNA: TGTGCCAGCAGGCACGACAGGGGCAGTGGCTACACCTTC.

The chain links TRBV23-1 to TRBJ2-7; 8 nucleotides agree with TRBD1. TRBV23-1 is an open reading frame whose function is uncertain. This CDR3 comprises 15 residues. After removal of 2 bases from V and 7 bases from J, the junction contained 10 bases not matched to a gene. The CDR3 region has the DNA TGCGCCAGCAGTCAAGACCTCAGGGGGCTGAGGGAGCAGTACTTC. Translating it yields CASSQDLRGLREQYF.

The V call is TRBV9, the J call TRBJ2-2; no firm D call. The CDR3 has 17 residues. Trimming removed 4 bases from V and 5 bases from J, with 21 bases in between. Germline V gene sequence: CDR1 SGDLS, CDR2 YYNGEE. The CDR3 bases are TGTGCCAGCAGCCCGCGGAAATCCGGGCCCCTGACCGGGGAGCTGTTTTTT. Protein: CASSPRKSGPLTGELFF.

CDR3 amino acids: CAISERPGLAASYEQYF. In DNA, the CDR3 is TGTGCCATCAGTGAGCGCCCGGGACTAGCGGCGTCCTACGAGCAGTACTTC. V gene TRBV10-3 combines with J gene TRBJ2-7; 11 nucleotides match TRBD2. The CDR3 totals 17 residues. Germline CDR1 reads ENHRY; CDR2 reads SYGVKD. V dropped 2 bases and J dropped 1; count of bases not matched to a gene: 7.

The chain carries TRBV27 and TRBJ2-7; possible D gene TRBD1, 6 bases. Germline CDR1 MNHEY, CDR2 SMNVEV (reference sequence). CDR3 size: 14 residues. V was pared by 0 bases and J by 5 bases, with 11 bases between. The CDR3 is CASSLSFRDNEQYF. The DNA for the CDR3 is TGTGCCAGCAGTTTATCGTTCAGGGACAACGAGCAGTACTTC.

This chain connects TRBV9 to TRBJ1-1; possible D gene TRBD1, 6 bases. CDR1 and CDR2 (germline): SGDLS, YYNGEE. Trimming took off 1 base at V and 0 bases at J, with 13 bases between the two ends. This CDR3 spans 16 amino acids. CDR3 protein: CASSVSGQSMNTEAFF. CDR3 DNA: TGTGCCAGCAGCGTAAGCGGACAGAGCATGAACACTGAAGCTTTCTTT.

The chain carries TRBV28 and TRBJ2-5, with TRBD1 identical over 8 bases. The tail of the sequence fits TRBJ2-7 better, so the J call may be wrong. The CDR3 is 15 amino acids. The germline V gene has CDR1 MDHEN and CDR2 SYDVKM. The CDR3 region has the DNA TGTGCCAGCAGTTTTATCCGGACAGGGACCTACGAGCAGTACTTC. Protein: CASSFIRTGTYEQYF.

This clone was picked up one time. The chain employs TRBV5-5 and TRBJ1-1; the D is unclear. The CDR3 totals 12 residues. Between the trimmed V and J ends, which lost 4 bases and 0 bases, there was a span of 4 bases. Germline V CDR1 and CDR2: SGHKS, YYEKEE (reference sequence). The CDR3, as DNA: TGTGCCAGCAGCGTAATGAACACTGAAGCTTTCTTT. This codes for CASSVMNTEAFF.

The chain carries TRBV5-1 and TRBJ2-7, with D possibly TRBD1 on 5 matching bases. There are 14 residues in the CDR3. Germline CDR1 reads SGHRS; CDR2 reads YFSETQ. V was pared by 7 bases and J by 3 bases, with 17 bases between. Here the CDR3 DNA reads TGCGCCAGCGCCCTAGGCTTGGACAACTACGAGCAGTACTTC. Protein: CASALGLDNYEQYF.